This is a list of T cell receptor beta chains from one sample in a study of CD8 T cells in ankylosing spondylitis. Using its own MiXCR run on the 5' RACE reads, TCRdb lists one record per CDR3 protein. The sample contains 150,000 to 200,000 distinct CDR3 sequences, 15% to 20% of which appear only once. What was sequenced was blood, either unsorted or a sorted T cell fraction (not recorded which). The receptors derive from a male donor under 30 with ankylosing spondylitis or in good health (not recorded which). Both conserved end residues are part of each CDR3. D genes are given only for firm matches. Some rows mark clone size as missing; the rest say once, few, many or name a class of expanded clone.

TRBV6-2/TRBV6-3,TRBJ1-3,.,many,CASRGSDISGNTIYF,TGTGCCAGCAGGGGGTCCGACATCTCTGGAAACACCATATATTTT
TRBV4-3,TRBJ2-2,TRBD2,.,CASSQELAANTGELFF,TGCGCCAGCAGCCAAGAACTAGCGGCGAACACCGGGGAGCTGTTTTTT
TRBV19,TRBJ1-1,.,.,CASSTGVANTEAFF,TGTGCCAGTAGCACCGGGGTCGCGAACACTGAAGCTTTCTTT
TRBV28,TRBJ2-7,.,many,CASRPSTAVYEQYF,TGTGCCAGCAGACCCTCCACAGCGGTCTACGAGCAGTACTTC
TRBV9,TRBJ2-5,.,many,CASSLGQLGETQYF,TGTGCCAGCAGCCTTGGACAGCTTGGAGAGACCCAGTACTTC
TRBV25-1,TRBJ1-2,.,.,CASSEAGARYGYTF,TGTGCCAGCAGTGAAGCAGGGGCGAGGTATGGCTACACCTTC
TRBV19,TRBJ2-3,.,many,CASTLRGPGTDTQYF,TGTGCCAGTACCCTGCGGGGACCAGGCACAGATACGCAGTATTTT
TRBV12-3/TRBV12-4,TRBJ2-4,TRBD2,.,CASTPPGLAGLAKNIQYF,TGTGCCAGCACTCCCCCCGGACTAGCGGGGCTAGCCAAAAACATTCAGTACTTC
TRBV6-6,TRBJ2-4,TRBD2,many,CASSYWSSGRRENIQYF,TGTGCCAGCAGTTACTGGTCCAGCGGGAGGAGAGAAAACATTCAGTACTTC
TRBV29-1,TRBJ2-3,TRBD2,many,CSASLAGGKDTQYF,TGCAGCGCCTCTCTAGCGGGAGGAAAAGATACGCAGTATTTT
TRBV20-1,TRBJ2-5,TRBD1,.,CSAPWQGARETQYF,TGCAGTGCCCCCTGGCAGGGGGCGAGAGAGACCCAGTACTTC
TRBV12-3/TRBV12-4,TRBJ2-2,.,.,CASSFPWATGELFF,TGTGCCAGCAGTTTCCCATGGGCCACCGGGGAGCTGTTTTTT
TRBV5-1,TRBJ2-1,TRBD1,many,CASSLGQGANEQFF,TGCGCCAGCAGCTTAGGACAGGGGGCGAATGAGCAGTTCTTC
TRBV7-9,TRBJ1-2,TRBD1,many,CASSLDRGVGGYTF,TGTGCCAGCAGCTTGGACAGGGGGGTTGGTGGCTACACCTTC
TRBV5-1,TRBJ2-2,.,many,CASSPRTNTGELFF,TGCGCCAGCAGCCCAAGGACAAACACCGGGGAGCTGTTTTTT
TRBV12-3/TRBV12-4,TRBJ1-2,.,many,CASIINYGYTF,TGTGCCAGCATTATTAACTATGGCTACACCTTC
TRBV3-1,TRBJ1-2,.,few,CASSQDAYGYTF,TGTGCCAGCAGCCAAGATGCCTATGGCTACACCTTC
TRBV11-1,TRBJ2-1,TRBD2,many,CASSSGLAGSYNEQFF,TGTGCCAGCAGCTCGGGACTAGCGGGCTCCTACAATGAGCAGTTCTTC
TRBV12-3/TRBV12-4,TRBJ1-2,.,.,CASSLRHLISYTF,TGTGCCAGCAGTTTAAGGCACTTGATCAGCTACACCTTC
TRBV20-1,TRBJ2-3,.,many,CSAPQNRAATDTQYF,TGCAGTGCACCTCAGAACAGGGCGGCCACAGATACGCAGTATTTT
TRBV7-8,TRBJ2-5,TRBD2,.,CASSPRAVAGFQETQYF,TGTGCCAGCAGCCCTCGTGCGGTAGCGGGGTTCCAAGAGACCCAGTACTTC
TRBV5-6,TRBJ1-2,.,many,CASTLGRTKTIRYTF,TGTGCCAGCACCCTCGGGCGAACGAAAACCATCCGCTACACCTTC
TRBV27,TRBJ1-2,.,many,CASSLFGVGGGHGYTF,TGTGCCAGCAGTTTATTCGGAGTAGGAGGGGGACATGGCTACACCTTC
TRBV7-2,TRBJ2-3,TRBD1,many,CASSLGGGRADTQYF,TGTGCCAGCAGCTTAGGAGGGGGCCGGGCAGATACGCAGTATTTT
TRBV10-3,TRBJ2-7,.,.,CAIIQKDPYEQYF,TGTGCCATCATTCAGAAGGACCCCTACGAGCAGTACTTC
TRBV7-9,TRBJ2-1,.,many,CASSLADSGPSNEQFF,TGTGCCAGCAGCTTAGCGGACTCCGGACCCAGCAATGAGCAGTTCTTC
TRBV7-2,TRBJ2-7,TRBD1,many,CASSPGTGEREQYF,TGTGCCAGCAGCCCTGGGACAGGGGAGAGGGAGCAGTACTTC
TRBV7-9,TRBJ2-1,.,many,CASSLDVTGRGQFF,TGTGCCAGCAGCTTAGACGTAACGGGGCGCGGGCAGTTCTTC
TRBV3-2,TRBJ2-3,.,many,CASSHGQSLSTDTQYF,TGTGCCAGCAGCCACGGACAGAGCCTTAGCACAGATACGCAGTATTTT
TRBV20-1,TRBJ1-6,.,.,CSASPGTSSYNSPLHF,TGCAGTGCTAGTCCGGGCACTAGCTCCTATAATTCACCCCTCCACTTT